This TCR beta chain comes out of a study of T cell repertoires in cytomegalovirus infection. General observations from the study: CMV-specific TCR beta clonotypes restricted by HLA-C dominated the ex vivo response.

As to this clonotype: Its antigen is undetermined.

Unmatched junction bases numbered 10, after V lost 1 base and J lost 2 bases. Per the germline V gene, CDR1 is MGHRA and CDR2 is YSYEKL. CDR3 length: 17 amino acids. Each CDR3 protein is one row after TCRdb ran MiXCR on the reads. This sample has under 50,000 distinct CDR3 sequences, with approximately 22% found just once. This rearrangement joins TRBV4-1 to TRBJ1-2; TRBD1 aligns across 7 bases. The receptor was isolated from a human donor in good health (CMV status not recorded). Some clones in this sample may be carry-over from other donors' samples. The sequenced sample consisted of PBMCs, sequenced either directly or after in vitro stimulation (not recorded which). CDR3 nucleotides: TGCGCCAGCAGCCAAGGAGGGCTTTTGGGACAGAACTATGGCTACACCTTC. Translated, it gives CASSQGGLLGQNYGYTF.